This is a list of T cell receptor beta chains from one sample in a study of Ad26.COV2.S vaccination and SARS-CoV-2 variants. Data came from immunoSEQ multiplex PCR; TCRdb stores just in-frame clones and leaves some out. The table records around 300,000 clones, approximately 86% of them present only once. The specimen comprised peripheral blood, sampled in a trial of Ad26.COV2.S vaccine versus placebo. These receptors were collected from a person aged 18-65 years who received the Ad26.COV2.S COVID-19 vaccine or a placebo. Each CDR3 is given with its conserved first and last residue. Fields, in order: V gene, clone size, J gene, D gene, CDR3 length, CDR3 DNA, CDR3 protein. D genes are given only for firm matches. Clone size is shown for a subset of rows, as once, few, many or a class of expanded clone.

>TRBV7-2|.|TRBJ1-5|.|16
TGTGCCAGCAGCTTAGGACAGCCCTATAGCAATCAGCCCCAGCATTTT
CASSLGQPYSNQPQHF
>TRBV3-1/TRBV3-2|once|TRBJ2-2|TRBD1|15
TGTGCCAGCAGCCTTGGGACAGGATACACCGGGGAGCTGTTTTTT
CASSLGTGYTGELFF
>TRBV6-4|.|TRBJ1-1|TRBD1|15
TGTGCCAGCAGTGACAGAGCAGGGGGTATCACTGAAGCTTTCTTT
CASSDRAGGITEAFF
>TRBV4-2|.|TRBJ1-2|.|15
TGTGCCAGCAGCCAAGATCGGAAGGGGATCTATGGCTACACCTTC
CASSQDRKGIYGYTF
>TRBV6-5|.|TRBJ1-6|TRBD1|15
TGTGCCAGCAGCCTCTACGGGACAGGGGGTGAGCCCCTCCACTTT
CASSLYGTGGEPLHF
>TRBV19|.|TRBJ1-1|TRBD1|15
TGTGCCAGTAGTACTCTCGGGACAGCGGGTACTGAAGCTTTCTTT
CASSTLGTAGTEAFF
>TRBV2|.|TRBJ1-6|.|14
TGTGCCAGCAGTGAAGCGCAGGGCCATTCACCCCTCCACTTT
CASSEAQGHSPLHF
>TRBV4-2|few|TRBJ1-2|.|14
TGTGCCAGCAGCCCCGGCCTCGGAGGTCGTGGCTACACCTTC
CASSPGLGGRGYTF
>TRBV10-3|.|TRBJ1-1|TRBD1|12
TGTGCCGCCGGACAGGGTTACACTGAAGCTTTCTTT
CAAGQGYTEAFF
>TRBV16|few|TRBJ2-1|.|14
TGTGCCAGCAGTCTCCGGGACGGTTACAATGAGCAGTTCTTC
CASSLRDGYNEQFF
>TRBV7-9|.|TRBJ2-7|.|15
TGTGCCAGCAGCCGTAGGGTAAAGAGCTCCTACGAGCAGTACTTC
CASSRRVKSSYEQYF
>TRBV6-6|.|TRBJ1-3|.|14
TGTGCCAGCGAGGGGGGGGTGTCTGGAAACACCATATATTTT
CASEGGVSGNTIYF
>TRBV11-2|few|TRBJ2-3|.|14
TGTGCCAGCAGCCTGACGAGGAGCACAGATACGCAGTATTTT
CASSLTRSTDTQYF
>TRBV9|once|TRBJ1-4|.|15
TGTGCCAGCAGCGTAGGGGCCACAACTAATGAAAAACTGTTTTTT
CASSVGATTNEKLFF
>TRBV24-1|.|TRBJ2-5|TRBD1|16
TGTGCCACCAGTGATTATGGGACAGGGGTCGAGGAGACCCAGTACTTC
CATSDYGTGVEETQYF
>TRBV9|.|TRBJ2-1|TRBD2|14
TGTGCCAGCAGCCCCGGACTAGCGGGAAACGAGCAGTTCTTC
CASSPGLAGNEQFF
>TRBV24-1|.|TRBJ2-3|.|20
TGTGCCACCAGTGCCCTACAGGGAACGGGATCCCCACTTAACACAGATACGCAGTATTTT
CATSALQGTGSPLNTDTQYF
>TRBV28|.|TRBJ1-5|.|17
TGTGCCAGCAGTTTATGGGGGCAGGGGAAAGGCAATCAGCCCCAGCATTTT
CASSLWGQGKGNQPQHF
>TRBV7-3|.|TRBJ1-1|TRBD1|14
TGTGCCAGCAGCATCGGGACAGGGGGGACTGAAGCTTTCTTT
CASSIGTGGTEAFF
>TRBV19|.|TRBJ1-6|.|17
TGTGCCAGTAGTATCCGACCGCGGCCAGGGAAAGTATCACCCCTCCACTTT
CASSIRPRPGKVSPLHF
>TRBV18|.|TRBJ2-7|.|13
TGTGCCAGCTCCCCCCCCCGGTTCGGCGAGCAGTACTTC
CASSPPRFGEQYF
>TRBV5-1|once|TRBJ1-4|.|14
TGCGCCAGCAGCTTGGGAGGGGTAAATGAAAAACTGTTTTTT
CASSLGGVNEKLFF
>TRBV12-3/TRBV12-4|.|TRBJ2-7|.|13
TGTGCCAGCACCTTCACAGGATCCTACGAGCAGTACTTC
CASTFTGSYEQYF
>TRBV7-9|.|TRBJ1-1|TRBD1|15
TGTGCCAGCAGCGCCCTGACAGGGTTGAACACTGAAGCTTTCTTT
CASSALTGLNTEAFF
>TRBV19|.|TRBJ2-2|TRBD2|15
TGTGCCAGTACCCGAACTAGCGCGAACACCGGGGAGCTGTTTTTT
CASTRTSANTGELFF
>TRBV5-5|.|TRBJ1-2|.|12
TGTGCCAGCAGCCCTGCCATTTATGGCTACACCTTC
CASSPAIYGYTF
>TRBV19|.|TRBJ2-7|TRBD1|15
TGTGCCAGTAGGTTACAACAGGGGGCCGGTTACGAGCAGTACTTC
CASRLQQGAGYEQYF
>TRBV3-1/TRBV3-2|.|TRBJ2-5|TRBD2|16
TGTGCCAGCAGCCAAGGGTCCGGGGGGTTCCAGGAGACCCAGTACTTC
CASSQGSGGFQETQYF
>TRBV18|.|TRBJ2-1|.|14
TGTGCCAGCTCACCCCGGGGTGGCGACAATGAGCAGTTCTTC
CASSPRGGDNEQFF
>TRBV29-1|.|TRBJ1-5|.|13
TGCAGCGTGACGACAGGTCCAAATCAGCCCCAGCATTTT
CSVTTGPNQPQHF
>TRBV30|few|TRBJ2-7|.|11
TGTGCCTGGAGTGCCGGGGGCGAGCAGTACTTC
CAWSAGGEQYF
>TRBV9|.|TRBJ1-2|.|14
TGTGCCAGCAGCGTGTCCGGGCAGCACTATGGCTACACCTTC
CASSVSGQHYGYTF
>TRBV27|.|TRBJ2-4|TRBD2|19
TGTGCCAGCAGTTTTAGGCTAGCGGGAAACCCTTTAGCCAAAAACATTCAGTACTTC
CASSFRLAGNPLAKNIQYF
>TRBV29-1|.|TRBJ1-4|.|12
TGCAGCGTCGGTGGGTCCAGGAATTCGCTTTTTTTT
CSVGGSRNSLFF
>TRBV6-1|.|TRBJ1-2|.|17
TGTGCCAGCAGTGAAATGCGGCAGACACCAACTAACTATGGCTACACCTTC
CASSEMRQTPTNYGYTF
>TRBV7-2|.|TRBJ2-6|.|15
TGTGCCAGCAGCTTAGGACTAGCTGGGGCCAACGTCCTGACTTTC
CASSLGLAGANVLTF
>TRBV27|.|TRBJ2-7|.|15
TGTGCCAGCAGTTTAAGTTTCAATCCGTACTACGAGCAGTACTTC
CASSLSFNPYYEQYF
>TRBV6-2/TRBV6-3|once|TRBJ2-2|.|13
TGTGCCAGCAGTTCTACTCAAGGCGGGGAGCTGTTTTTT
CASSSTQGGELFF
>TRBV9|.|TRBJ2-5|.|14
TGTGCCAGCGGACCATTGGGGGGAAAGGAGACCCAGTACTTC
CASGPLGGKETQYF